Listed below are T cell receptor beta chains from one sample, sequenced in a study of glioma-infiltrating T cells after dendritic cell vaccination. Some clones are missing from TCRdb's copy, which holds only in-frame ones; the method was immunoSEQ multiplex PCR. This repertoire shows roughly 100,000 clones, around 90% found once; its top ten account for 2.5% to 3%. The sample consisted of blood, taken after dendritic cell vaccination. All receptors come from a human donor with glioblastoma. Each CDR3 is given with its conserved first and last residue. D genes are given only for firm matches. Expanded clones are given a class, and other clones once, few, many or no size at all.

cdr3_nt,cdr3_aa,j_call,v_call,d_call,clone_size
TGTGCCAGCAGCTTGGAAGGACAGGGACCTTACGAGCAGTACTTC,CASSLEGQGPYEQYF,TRBJ2-7,TRBV5-6,TRBD1,-
TGTGCCAGCAGCCGTGCCGGGGGGACTAATGAAAAACTGTTTTTT,CASSRAGGTNEKLFF,TRBJ1-4,TRBV5-4,-,-
TGTGCCAGTAGTGTCCGGGACAGGGGGACTAATTCACCCCTCCACTTT,CASSVRDRGTNSPLHF,TRBJ1-6,TRBV19,TRBD1,-
TGTGCCAGCAGTGAGGAAGGAGGAATCGGCGTTGGCTACACCTTC,CASSEEGGIGVGYTF,TRBJ1-2,TRBV6-1,-,-
TGCGCCAGCAGTCGGGACTCGACGGGCACTGAAGCTTTCTTT,CASSRDSTGTEAFF,TRBJ1-1,TRBV5-1,-,-
TGTGCCAGCAGCTTAAACCCCACGGGGTACTACGAGCAGTACTTC,CASSLNPTGYYEQYF,TRBJ2-7,TRBV7-8,-,few
TGCGCCAGCACCCTGGGGACATCTAGCTCTGGAAACACCATATATTTT,CASTLGTSSSGNTIYF,TRBJ1-3,TRBV5-1,-,-
TGCGCCAGCAGCTTTGGGCATGGCGGGGCCGTCTACGAGCAGTACTTC,CASSFGHGGAVYEQYF,TRBJ2-7,TRBV5-1,-,-
TGTGCCAGCAGCCCTGGGGCAGGGGGGTTTAGGTATGGCTACACCTTC,CASSPGAGGFRYGYTF,TRBJ1-2,TRBV5-4,TRBD1,-
TGTGCCTGGTCCGGGACTAGTGTTAACAATGAGCAGTTCTTC,CAWSGTSVNNEQFF,TRBJ2-1,TRBV30,TRBD2,-
TGTGCCAGCAGCCGACGGGGGAGGGATGGCTACACCTTC,CASSRRGRDGYTF,TRBJ1-2,TRBV13,-,-
TGTGCCAGTAGTATAGGGGGGGATGGCATTCAGTACTTC,CASSIGGDGIQYF,TRBJ2-4,TRBV19,-,-
TGTGCCAGCAGCCAACAGGGCCCAGAGACCCAGTACTTC,CASSQQGPETQYF,TRBJ2-5,TRBV5-4,-,-
TGCGCCAGCAGCCAAGAGGTCGGGAGGAACACAGATACGCAGTATTTT,CASSQEVGRNTDTQYF,TRBJ2-3,TRBV4-1,TRBD2,-
TGTGCCAGCAGTGAAGATGTTGGAGGTGTTTTT,CASSEDVGGVF,TRBJ2-3,TRBV6-1,-,-
TGTGCCAGCAGTGCCCGCCCACGAGGCATGAACACTGAAGCTTTCTTT,CASSARPRGMNTEAFF,TRBJ1-1,TRBV2,-,-
TGTGCCAGCAGCTTACTCCGGACTAGCGGGAGGGCCAAAAACATTCAGTACTTC,CASSLLRTSGRAKNIQYF,TRBJ2-4,TRBV11-2,TRBD2,-
TGTGCCAGCTCACTCGCGGCAGGGGCGGGCTATGGCTACACCTTC,CASSLAAGAGYGYTF,TRBJ1-2,TRBV18,-,-
TGTGCCAGCAGCCACCGGGACAGGGGTTCCCGTGAGCAGTTCTTC,CASSHRDRGSREQFF,TRBJ2-1,TRBV5-4,TRBD1,-
TGCGCCAGCAGCCCGTTGACTAGCGGTTACAATGAGCAGTTCTTC,CASSPLTSGYNEQFF,TRBJ2-1,TRBV5-1,TRBD2,-